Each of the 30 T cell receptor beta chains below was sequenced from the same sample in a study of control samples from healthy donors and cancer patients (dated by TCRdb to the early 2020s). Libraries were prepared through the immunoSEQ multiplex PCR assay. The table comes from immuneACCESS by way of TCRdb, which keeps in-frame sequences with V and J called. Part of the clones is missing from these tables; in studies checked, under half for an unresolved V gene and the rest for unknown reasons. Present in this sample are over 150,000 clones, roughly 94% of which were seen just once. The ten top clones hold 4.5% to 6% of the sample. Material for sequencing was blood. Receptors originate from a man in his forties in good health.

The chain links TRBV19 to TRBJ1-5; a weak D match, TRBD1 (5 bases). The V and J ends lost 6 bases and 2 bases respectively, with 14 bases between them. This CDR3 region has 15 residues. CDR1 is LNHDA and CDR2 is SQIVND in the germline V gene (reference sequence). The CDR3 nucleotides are TGTGCCAGTAGAGAAGACAGTCTACGCAATCAGCCCCAGCATTTT. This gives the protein CASREDSLRNQPQHF.

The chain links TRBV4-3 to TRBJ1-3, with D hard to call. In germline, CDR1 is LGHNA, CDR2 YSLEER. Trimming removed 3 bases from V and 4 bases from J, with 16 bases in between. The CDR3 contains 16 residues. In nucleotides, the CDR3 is TGCGCCAGCAGCCACCCCGGGCCCAATCCGGGAAACACCATATATTTT. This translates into CASSHPGPNPGNTIYF.

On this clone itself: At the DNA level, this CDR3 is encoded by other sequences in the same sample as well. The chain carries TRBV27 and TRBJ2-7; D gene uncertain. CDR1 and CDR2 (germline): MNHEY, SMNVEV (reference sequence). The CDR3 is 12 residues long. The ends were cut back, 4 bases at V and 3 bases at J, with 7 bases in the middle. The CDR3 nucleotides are TGTGCCAGCAGTTCTGCAGGCTACGAGCAGTACTTC. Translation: CASSSAGYEQYF.

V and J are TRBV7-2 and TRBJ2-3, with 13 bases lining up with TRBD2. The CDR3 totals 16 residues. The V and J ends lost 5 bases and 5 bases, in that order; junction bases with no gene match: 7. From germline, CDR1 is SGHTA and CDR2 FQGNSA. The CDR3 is CASSPTSGGPGDTQYF. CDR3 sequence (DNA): TGTGCCAGCAGCCCGACTAGCGGGGGGCCCGGAGATACGCAGTATTTT.

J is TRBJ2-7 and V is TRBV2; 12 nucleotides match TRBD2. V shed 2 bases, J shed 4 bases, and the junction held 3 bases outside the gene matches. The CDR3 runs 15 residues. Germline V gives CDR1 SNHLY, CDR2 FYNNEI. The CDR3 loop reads CASSEWGTSGYEQYF. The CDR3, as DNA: TGTGCCAGCAGTGAATGGGGGACTAGCGGGTACGAGCAGTACTTC.

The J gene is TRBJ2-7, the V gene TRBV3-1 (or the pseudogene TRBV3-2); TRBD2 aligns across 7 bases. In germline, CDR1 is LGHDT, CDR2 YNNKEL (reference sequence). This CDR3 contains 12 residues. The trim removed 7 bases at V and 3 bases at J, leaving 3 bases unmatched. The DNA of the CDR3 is TGTGCCAGCACGGCTAGCGGCTACGAGCAGTACTTC. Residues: CASTASGYEQYF.

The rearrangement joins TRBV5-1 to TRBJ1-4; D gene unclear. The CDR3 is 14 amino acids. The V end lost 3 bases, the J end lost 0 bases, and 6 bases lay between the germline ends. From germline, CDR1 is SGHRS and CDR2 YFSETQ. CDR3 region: CASSYTATNEKLFF. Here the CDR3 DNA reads TGCGCCAGCAGCTACACAGCAACTAATGAAAAACTGTTTTTT.

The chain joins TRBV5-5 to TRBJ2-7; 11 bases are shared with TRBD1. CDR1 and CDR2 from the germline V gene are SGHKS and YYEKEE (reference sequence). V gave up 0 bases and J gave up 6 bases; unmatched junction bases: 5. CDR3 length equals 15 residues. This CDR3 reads CASSLAPGQGVEQYF. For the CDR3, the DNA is TGTGCCAGCAGCTTGGCCCCGGGACAGGGGGTCGAGCAGTACTTC.

In DNA form, the CDR3 reads TGTGCCAGCAGTTACACCCGGGACAGGTTGGCCGGCTACACCTTC. The encoded protein is CASSYTRDRLAGYTF. The chain joins TRBV6-5 to TRBJ1-2; 8 nucleotides line up with TRBD1. The germline gives CDR1 MNHEY, CDR2 SVGAGI. V was pared by 2 bases and J by 8 bases, with 10 bases of the junction left unmatched. The CDR3 extends over 15 amino acids.

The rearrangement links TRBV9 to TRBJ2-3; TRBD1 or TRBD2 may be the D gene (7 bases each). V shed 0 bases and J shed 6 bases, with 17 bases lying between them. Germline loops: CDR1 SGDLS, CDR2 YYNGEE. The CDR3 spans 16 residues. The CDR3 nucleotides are TGTGCCAGCAGCGTAGGGGGAGGGGGCTCGTGGGATACGCAGTATTTT. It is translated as CASSVGGGGSWDTQYF.

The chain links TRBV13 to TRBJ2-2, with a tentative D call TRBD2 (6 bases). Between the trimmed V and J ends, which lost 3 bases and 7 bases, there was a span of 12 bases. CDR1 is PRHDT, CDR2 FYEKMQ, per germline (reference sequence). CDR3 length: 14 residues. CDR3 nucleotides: TGTGCCAGCAGCTTTCGGAGGGTCAGCGGGGAGCTGTTTTTT. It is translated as CASSFRRVSGELFF.

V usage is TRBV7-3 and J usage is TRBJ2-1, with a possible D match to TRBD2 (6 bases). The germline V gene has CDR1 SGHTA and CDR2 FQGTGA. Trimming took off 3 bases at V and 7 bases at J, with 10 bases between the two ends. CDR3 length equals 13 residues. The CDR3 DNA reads TGTGCCAGCAGCTTGGGCGGGGTAAATGAGCAGTTCTTC. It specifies CASSLGGVNEQFF.

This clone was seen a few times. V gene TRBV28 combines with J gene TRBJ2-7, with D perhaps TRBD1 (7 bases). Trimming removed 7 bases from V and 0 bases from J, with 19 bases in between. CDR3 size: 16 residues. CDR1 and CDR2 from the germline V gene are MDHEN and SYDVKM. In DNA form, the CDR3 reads TGTGCCAGCACCACCGGAGGGGGCTTTAGCTCCTACGAGCAGTACTTC. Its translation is CASTTGGGFSSYEQYF.

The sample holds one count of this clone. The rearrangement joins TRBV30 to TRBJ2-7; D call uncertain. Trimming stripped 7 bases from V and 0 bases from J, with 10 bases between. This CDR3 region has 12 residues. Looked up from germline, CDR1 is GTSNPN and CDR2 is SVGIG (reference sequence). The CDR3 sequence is CALGDLSYEQYF. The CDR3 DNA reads TGTGCCTTAGGCGATCTCTCCTACGAGCAGTACTTC. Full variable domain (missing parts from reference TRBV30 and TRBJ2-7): SQTIHQWPATLVQPVGSPLSLECTVEGTSNPNLYWYRQAAGRGLQLLFYSVGIGQISSEVPQNLSASRPQDRQFILSSKKLLLSDSGFYLCALGDLSYEQYFGPGTRLTVT.

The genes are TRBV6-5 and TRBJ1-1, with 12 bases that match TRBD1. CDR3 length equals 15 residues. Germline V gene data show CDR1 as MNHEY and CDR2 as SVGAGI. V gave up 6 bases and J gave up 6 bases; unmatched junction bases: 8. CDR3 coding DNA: TGTGCCAGCAGGGTACCGGGACAGGGGGCCGCTGAAGCTTTCTTT. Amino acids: CASRVPGQGAAEAFF.

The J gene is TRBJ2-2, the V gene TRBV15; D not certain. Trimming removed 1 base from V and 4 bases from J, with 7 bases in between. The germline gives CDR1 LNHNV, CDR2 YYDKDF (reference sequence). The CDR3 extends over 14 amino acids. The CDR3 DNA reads TGTGCCACCAGCAGAGTGGAGAGCACCGGGGAGCTGTTTTTT. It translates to CATSRVESTGELFF.

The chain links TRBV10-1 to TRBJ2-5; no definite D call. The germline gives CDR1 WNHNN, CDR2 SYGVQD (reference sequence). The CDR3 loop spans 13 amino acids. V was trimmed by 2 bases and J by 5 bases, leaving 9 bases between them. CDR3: CASSESGRETQYF. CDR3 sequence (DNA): TGCGCCAGCAGTGAGAGTGGCCGGGAGACCCAGTACTTC.

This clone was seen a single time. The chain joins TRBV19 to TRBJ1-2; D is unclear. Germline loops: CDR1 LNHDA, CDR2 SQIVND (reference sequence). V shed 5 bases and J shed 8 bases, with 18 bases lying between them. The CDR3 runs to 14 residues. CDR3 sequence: CASSPLDGLRGYTF. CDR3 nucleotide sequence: TGTGCCAGTAGTCCCTTAGACGGGCTCCGAGGCTACACCTTC. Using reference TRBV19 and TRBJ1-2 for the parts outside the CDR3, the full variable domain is DGGITQSPKYLFRKEGQNVTLSCEQNLNHDAMYWYRQDPGQGLRLIYYSQIVNDFQKGDIAEGYSVSREKKESFPLTVTSAQKNPTAFYLCASSPLDGLRGYTFGSGTRLTVV.

This chain's CDR3 is CSVEFGTGGTEAFF. Here the CDR3 DNA reads TGCAGCGTTGAATTTGGGACAGGAGGCACTGAAGCTTTCTTT. The V gene is TRBV29-1, the J gene TRBJ1-1, with 8 bases that match TRBD1. The V gene end was trimmed by 2 bases and the J gene end by 4 bases; junction bases not matched to a gene: 6. Germline CDR1 and CDR2: SQVTM and ANQGSEA. There are 14 residues in the CDR3.

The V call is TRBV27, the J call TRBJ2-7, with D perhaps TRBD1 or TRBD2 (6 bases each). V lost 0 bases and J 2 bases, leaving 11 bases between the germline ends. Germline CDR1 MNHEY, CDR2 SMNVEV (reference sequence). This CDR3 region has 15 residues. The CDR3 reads CASSLSGGGAYEQYF. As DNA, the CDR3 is TGTGCCAGCAGTTTATCGGGGGGCGGAGCCTACGAGCAGTACTTC.

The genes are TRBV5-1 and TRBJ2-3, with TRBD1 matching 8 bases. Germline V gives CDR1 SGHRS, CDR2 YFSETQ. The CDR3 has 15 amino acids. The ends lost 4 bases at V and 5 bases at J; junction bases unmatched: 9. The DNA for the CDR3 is TGCGCCAGCAGCCCCAGACAGGGGCGAGAAGATACGCAGTATTTT. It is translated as CASSPRQGREDTQYF.

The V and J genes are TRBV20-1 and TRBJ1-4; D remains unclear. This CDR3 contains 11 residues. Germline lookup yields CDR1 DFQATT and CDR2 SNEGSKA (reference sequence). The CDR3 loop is CRAGSNEKLFF. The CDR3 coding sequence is TGCAGGGCAGGTAGTAATGAAAAACTGTTTTTT.

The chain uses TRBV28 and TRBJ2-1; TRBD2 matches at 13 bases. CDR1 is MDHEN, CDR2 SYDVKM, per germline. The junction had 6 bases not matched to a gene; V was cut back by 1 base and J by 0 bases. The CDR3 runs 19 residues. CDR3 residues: CASSLYGTSGASSYNEQFF. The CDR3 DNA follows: TGTGCCAGCAGTTTATACGGGACTAGCGGGGCAAGCTCCTACAATGAGCAGTTCTTC.

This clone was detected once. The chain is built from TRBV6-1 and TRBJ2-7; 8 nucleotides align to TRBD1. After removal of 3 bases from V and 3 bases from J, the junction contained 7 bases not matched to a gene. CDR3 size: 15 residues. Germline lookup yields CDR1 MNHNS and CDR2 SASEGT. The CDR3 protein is CASSDLDREFYEQYF. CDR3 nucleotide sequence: TGTGCCAGCAGTGATCTGGACAGGGAATTCTACGAGCAGTACTTC.

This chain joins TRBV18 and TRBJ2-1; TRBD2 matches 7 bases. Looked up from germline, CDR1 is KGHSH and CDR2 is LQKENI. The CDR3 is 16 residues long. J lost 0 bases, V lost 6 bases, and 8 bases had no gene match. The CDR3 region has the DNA TGTGCCAGCTCGATAACCGGGGGGAGCTCCTACAATGAGCAGTTCTTC. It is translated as CASSITGGSSYNEQFF.

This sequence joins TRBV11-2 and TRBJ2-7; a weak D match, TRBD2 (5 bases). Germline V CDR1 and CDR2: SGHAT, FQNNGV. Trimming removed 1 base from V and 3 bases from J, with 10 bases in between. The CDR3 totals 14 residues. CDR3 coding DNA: TGTGCCAGCAGCTTAGGATACCGGGACTACGAGCAGTACTTC. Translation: CASSLGYRDYEQYF.

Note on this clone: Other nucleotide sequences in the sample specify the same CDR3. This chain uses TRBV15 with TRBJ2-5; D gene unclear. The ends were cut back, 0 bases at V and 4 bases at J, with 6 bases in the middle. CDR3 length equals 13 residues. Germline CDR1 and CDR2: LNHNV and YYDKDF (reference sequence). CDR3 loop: CATSRDLGETQYF. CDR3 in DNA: TGTGCCACCAGCAGAGATCTCGGAGAGACCCAGTACTTC.

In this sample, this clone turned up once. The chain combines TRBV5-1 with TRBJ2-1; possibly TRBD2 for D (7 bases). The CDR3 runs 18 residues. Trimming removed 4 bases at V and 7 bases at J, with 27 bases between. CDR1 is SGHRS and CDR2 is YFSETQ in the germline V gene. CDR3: CASSGPDGGGPIVNEQFF. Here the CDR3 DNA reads TGCGCCAGCAGCGGCCCGGATGGGGGGGGGCCTATTGTAAATGAGCAGTTCTTC.

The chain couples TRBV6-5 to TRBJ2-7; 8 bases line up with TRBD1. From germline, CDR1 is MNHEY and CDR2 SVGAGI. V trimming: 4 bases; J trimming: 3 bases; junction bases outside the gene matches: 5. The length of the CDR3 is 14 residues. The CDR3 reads CASSSDRENYEQYF. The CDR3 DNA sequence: TGTGCCAGCAGTTCGGACAGGGAAAACTACGAGCAGTACTTC.

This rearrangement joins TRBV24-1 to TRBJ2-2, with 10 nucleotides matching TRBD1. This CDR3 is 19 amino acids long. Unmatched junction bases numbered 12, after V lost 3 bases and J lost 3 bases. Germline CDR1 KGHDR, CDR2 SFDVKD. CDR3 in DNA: TGTGCCACCAGTGATCGCGCCCGGACAGGGGGGCCCGACACCGGGGAGCTGTTTTTT. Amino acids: CATSDRARTGGPDTGELFF.